Below, 7 T cell receptor beta chains from the same sample are listed, as sequenced in a study of T cells in women clearing cervical HPV infection. Using immunoSEQ multiplex PCR, the repertoire was profiled, and TCRdb retains in-frame clones only, with some absent. There are about 39,000 clones in the sample, with around 5% held by the top ten. Sequences were obtained from blood buffy coat. These receptors were taken from a woman aged 18-70 years with a cervical HPV16 infection that either progressed to CIN3+ or cleared (not recorded which).

With respect to this clone: The CDR3 end falls 3 residues outside the read, so it is completed with the germline J gene. This chain links TRBV11-3 with TRBJ2-7, with D possibly TRBD1 on 5 matching bases. Trimming stripped 3 bases from V and 0 bases from J, with 12 bases between. The CDR3 sequence is 15 residues long. Germline CDR1 and CDR2: SGHNT and YENEEA. The part of the CDR3 DNA that was read is TGTGCCAGCAGCTTTATGACAGCGAGCTCCTACGAG. Translated, it gives CASSFMTASSYE. In full, the CDR3 is CASSFMTASSYEQYF.

With respect to this clone: The CDR3 end is not reached by the read, which stops 3 residues before it; the germline J gene fills it in. The V and J genes are TRBV19 and TRBJ1-1; D call uncertain. V was trimmed by 5 bases and J by 5 bases, leaving 12 bases between them. CDR1 is LNHDA and CDR2 is SQIVND in the germline V gene (reference sequence). The CDR3 runs to 13 residues. CDR3 DNA (partial): TGTGCCAGTAGTTCTCGGGTCGCTACTGAA. Amino acid sequence: CASSSRVATE. From start to end, the CDR3 is CASSSRVATEAFF. The variable domain in full, with the rest retrieved from reference TRBV19 and TRBJ1-1, is DGGITQSPKYLFRKEGQNVTLSCEQNLNHDAMYWYRQDPGQGLRLIYYSQIVNDFQKGDIAEGYSVSREKKESFPLTVTSAQKNPTAFYLCASSSRVATEAFFGQGTRLTVV.

As to this clone: With the read ending 3 residues before the CDR3 end, the germline J gene is used to fill in that end. V and J are TRBV2 and TRBJ2-7; 11 positions agree with TRBD1. Germline-derived CDR1 and CDR2 are SNHLY and FYNNEI. CDR3 size: 15 residues. Losses at the gene ends were 10 bases for V and 2 bases for J; bases not matched to a gene: 10. Partial CDR3 DNA: TGTGCCACCCAGGGGGGGGGACAGGGGGCCTACGAG. Translated: CATQGGGQGAYE. The full CDR3 sequence reads CATQGGGQGAYEQYF.

Partial CDR3 DNA: TGCGCCAGCAGCGTTGACAGGCCCGTCGGAGCTGAG. Translating gives CASSVDRPVGAE. In full, the CDR3 reads CASSVDRPVGAEQFF. The rearrangement links TRBV5-1 to TRBJ2-1; tentative D call: TRBD1 (6 bases). With the read ending 3 residues before the CDR3 end, the germline J gene is used to fill in that end. Trimming stripped 4 bases from V and 9 bases from J, with 20 bases between. This CDR3 has 15 residues. Germline assignment: CDR1 SGHRS and CDR2 YFSETQ.

Here the CDR3 reads CASSLGAVAKDEQFF. The DNA read from the CDR3 is TGTGCCAGCAGCTTGGGAGCGGTTGCAAAGGATGAG. The chain combines TRBV7-6 with TRBJ2-1; weak D call: TRBD2 (5 bases). The read ends 3 residues early relative to the CDR3; the germline J gene fills the gap. This CDR3 spans 15 amino acids. V was trimmed by 3 bases and J by 8 bases, leaving 17 bases between them. Germline CDR1 SGHVS, CDR2 FNYEAQ. Drawing the rest from reference TRBV7-6 and TRBJ2-1, the complete variable domain is GAGVSQSPRYKVTKRGQDVALRCDPISGHVSLYWYRQALGQGPEFLTYFNYEAQQDKSGLPNDRFSAERPEGSISTLTIQRTEQRDSAMYRCASSLGAVAKDEQFFGPGTRLTVL.

With respect to this clone: The DNA ends 3 residues before the CDR3 does, and the rest of the CDR3 is filled in from the germline J gene. V usage is TRBV6-1 and J usage is TRBJ1-5; tentatively, D is TRBD1 (5 bases). Trimming cost V 4 bases and J 3 bases, with 10 bases left between them. The germline gives CDR1 MNHNS, CDR2 SASEGT. CDR3 length: 14 residues. The sequenced part of the CDR3 DNA is TGTGCCAGCAGTGTTGGAGGGGACAATCAGCCC. Its protein is CASSVGGDNQP. The whole CDR3 protein reads CASSVGGDNQPQHF.

Turning to this clone: Read coverage stops 3 residues before the CDR3 terminus; the germline J gene supplies the remainder. The chain joins TRBV11-2 to TRBJ2-1, with D possibly matching TRBD1 (6 bases). Germline V gives CDR1 SGHAT, CDR2 FQNNGV. This CDR3 comprises 15 residues. Trimming removed 1 base at V and 7 bases at J, with 14 bases between. The CDR3 DNA, read in part, is TGTGCCAGCAGCTTAGGGACAGACCTCTTGAATGAG. Residues: CASSLGTDLLNE. In full, the CDR3 is CASSLGTDLLNEQFF.